The 22 T cell receptor beta chains given below trace back to one sample, sequenced in a study of cytomegalovirus exposure and HLA in healthy donors. Primers included in the PCR were 60 Vbeta and 13 Jbeta primers. Data came from immunoSEQ multiplex PCR; TCRdb stores just in-frame clones and leaves some out. The data show more than 140,000 clones, with over 70% seen just once and 5% to 6.5% held by the top ten. What was sequenced was PBMCs. Receptor source: a man between 25 and 39 years old in good health and CMV-seropositive.

The chain links TRBV7-8 to TRBJ2-5, with TRBD2 matching over 12 bases. Germline CDR1 is SGHVS and CDR2 is FQNEAQ. The CDR3 spans 20 residues. V shed 2 bases, J shed 4 bases, and the junction held 17 bases outside the gene matches. In DNA form, the CDR3 reads TGTGCCAGCAGCTTATCGCCCGATACTAGCGGGGGGCCAAGGAGAGAGACCCAGTACTTC. This sequence encodes CASSLSPDTSGGPRRETQYF.

This clone has just one count. The rearrangement links TRBV2 to TRBJ1-1; 7 positions agree with TRBD1. The CDR3 length is 15 residues. Per germline, CDR1 SNHLY and CDR2 FYNNEI. The J segment lost 0 bases and the V segment lost 6 bases, leaving 7 bases of the junction unmatched. CDR3 sequence: CASRLRTGMNTEAFF. The CDR3 DNA sequence: TGTGCCAGCAGACTACGGACAGGTATGAACACTGAAGCTTTCTTT.

The chain links TRBV5-4 to TRBJ2-1, with 8 bases lining up with TRBD2. The CDR3 spans 12 residues. Trimming took 3 bases from V and 15 from J; bases not matched to a gene: 8. In germline, CDR1 is SGHNT, CDR2 YYREEE (reference sequence). CDR3 loop: CASSSTSASLFF. The CDR3 DNA reads as TGTGCCAGCAGCTCGACTAGCGCCTCCCTGTTCTTC. Combining the CDR3 with reference TRBV5-4 and TRBJ2-1 gives the whole variable domain ETGVTQSPTHLIKTRGQQVTLRCSSQSGHNTVSWYQQALGQGPQFIFQYYREEENGRGNFPPRFSGLQFPNYSSELNVNALELDDSALYLCASSSTSASLFFGPGTRLTVL.

The chain employs TRBV5-1 and TRBJ2-7; 9 positions agree with TRBD1. CDR1 is SGHRS and CDR2 is YFSETQ in the germline V gene. The junction had 5 bases not matched to a gene; V was cut back by 0 bases and J by 1 base. The CDR3 runs to 16 residues. The DNA for the CDR3 is TGCGCCAGCAGCTTGGCCATTGGGACAGGGTCCTACGAGCAGTACTTC. Residues: CASSLAIGTGSYEQYF.

The chain uses TRBV2 and TRBJ2-2; no firm D call. CDR1 is SNHLY, CDR2 FYNNEI, per germline. The CDR3 extends over 13 amino acids. V was trimmed by 6 bases and J by 7 bases, leaving 12 bases between them. The DNA of the CDR3 is TGTGCCAGCAGCGGAGAGATCATCGGGGAGCTGTTTTTT. This translates into CASSGEIIGELFF.

The V call is TRBV5-6, the J call TRBJ1-2, with D hard to call. Deletions cut 0 bases from V and 4 bases from J, with 13 bases between. Germline V CDR1 and CDR2: SGHDT, YYEEEE. This CDR3 has 15 amino acids. The CDR3: CASSLVFWEGYGYTF. For the CDR3, the DNA is TGTGCCAGCAGCTTGGTGTTCTGGGAGGGCTATGGCTACACCTTC.

The rearrangement uses TRBV15 and TRBJ2-7; 8 bases line up with TRBD1. This CDR3 has 16 amino acids. Germline assignment: CDR1 LNHNV and CDR2 YYDKDF (reference sequence). J lost 5 bases, V lost 4 bases, and 13 bases had no gene match. The CDR3 region is CATSTAVDRVADEQYF. DNA of the CDR3: TGTGCCACCAGCACGGCCGTGGACAGGGTGGCGGACGAGCAGTACTTC.

J is TRBJ2-7 and V is TRBV13; 7 bases map to TRBD2. The CDR3 totals 14 residues. Germline values: CDR1 PRHDT, CDR2 FYEKMQ (reference sequence). V was pared by 6 bases and J by 7 bases, with 12 bases of the junction left unmatched. CDR3 coding DNA: TGTGCCAGCAGTCCCCGGGAGGCCGCGTGGGAGCAGTACTTC. Protein: CASSPREAAWEQYF.

This clone appeared a few times. This CDR3 is also generated by other DNA sequences in the sample. The V and J genes are TRBV5-1 and TRBJ1-5; no definite D call. The CDR3 sequence is 14 residues long. Germline CDR1 reads SGHRS; CDR2 reads YFSETQ. Trimming left V 2 bases short and J 2 bases short, with 8 bases between. CDR3 nucleotide sequence: TGCGCCAGCAGCTTATCCGGGGGCAATCAGCCCCAGCATTTT. It yields the protein CASSLSGGNQPQHF.

The genes are TRBV7-8 and TRBJ1-1, with D unresolved. This CDR3 has 16 amino acids. Trimming removed 5 bases at V and 0 bases at J, with 16 bases between. The germline V gene encodes CDR1 SGHVS and CDR2 FQNEAQ. The CDR3 here is CASSPTSVVVNTEAFF. The CDR3 DNA reads as TGTGCCAGCAGCCCGACATCGGTGGTTGTGAACACTGAAGCTTTCTTT. Full variable domain (missing parts from reference TRBV7-8 and TRBJ1-1): GAGVSQSPRYKVAKRGQDVALRCDPISGHVSLFWYQQALGQGPEFLTYFQNEAQLDKSGLPSDRFFAERPEGSVSTLKIQRTQQEDSAVYLCASSPTSVVVNTEAFFGQGTRLTVV.

In its sample, this clone was seen a few times. This chain uses TRBV5-1 with TRBJ2-3; 8 nucleotides agree with TRBD1. This CDR3 is 14 amino acids long. Germline V gives CDR1 SGHRS, CDR2 YFSETQ. Losses at the gene ends were 2 bases for V and 6 bases for J; bases not matched to a gene: 5. The CDR3 DNA sequence: TGCGCCAGCAGCTTTAAACAGGGGGTTGATACGCAGTATTTT. Translating it yields CASSFKQGVDTQYF.

The chain carries TRBV10-1 and TRBJ2-3, with 7 bases aligning to TRBD2. The V segment lost 4 bases and the J segment 2 bases; nucleotides outside the gene matches: 6. Germline V gives CDR1 WNHNN, CDR2 SYGVQD (reference sequence). This CDR3 contains 15 residues. CDR3 in DNA: TGCGCCAGCAGTGGGGGGGGATCGGCCACAGATACGCAGTATTTT. As protein: CASSGGGSATDTQYF.

The chain carries TRBV28 and TRBJ1-2; 11 positions agree with TRBD1. The germline CDR1 and CDR2 sequences are MDHEN and SYDVKM. CDR3 length: 15 amino acids. V trimming: 3 bases; J trimming: 5 bases; junction bases outside the gene matches: 5. The CDR3 sequence: CASSFEDRGLYGYTF. The CDR3 DNA reads TGTGCCAGCAGTTTCGAGGACAGGGGGCTATATGGCTACACCTTC.

Worth noting for this clone: The junction differs from germline at one of its ends, possibly a read error. The chain links TRBV5-4 to TRBJ2-6, with D perhaps TRBD1 (5 bases). This CDR3 spans 15 amino acids. Per germline, CDR1 SGHNT and CDR2 YYREEE (reference sequence). Here the CDR3 DNA reads TGTGCCAGCAGACCAGCAGGCTCTGGGGCCAACGGCCTGACTTTC. This translates into CASRPAGSGANGLTF.

V and J are TRBV13 and TRBJ2-2; D is possibly TRBD1 (6 bases). Trimming cost V 0 bases and J 2 bases, with 7 bases left between them. The length of the CDR3 is 15 residues. The germline V gene has CDR1 PRHDT and CDR2 FYEKMQ (reference sequence). CDR3 loop: CASSLGQGNTGELFF. The DNA for the CDR3 is TGTGCCAGCAGCTTAGGACAGGGAAACACCGGGGAGCTGTTTTTT.

The V call is TRBV5-1, the J call TRBJ2-1; 10 positions match TRBD2. Trimming removed 2 bases from V and 5 bases from J; junction bases left unmatched: 1. The CDR3 is made up of 14 amino acids. Looked up from germline, CDR1 is SGHRS and CDR2 is YFSETQ. The CDR3 nucleotides read TGCGCCAGCAGCTTAACTAGCGGGAACAATGAGCAGTTCTTC. Amino acids: CASSLTSGNNEQFF.

This chain joins TRBV9 and TRBJ1-6, with 7 bases that match TRBD1. The CDR3 is 14 amino acids. The ends lost 3 bases at V and 7 bases at J; junction bases unmatched: 4. Germline values: CDR1 SGDLS, CDR2 YYNGEE. The CDR3 region is CASSATGDNSPLHF. The CDR3 DNA reads as TGTGCCAGCAGCGCTACAGGGGACAATTCACCCCTCCACTTT. Full variable domain (outside the CDR3, taken from reference TRBV9 and TRBJ1-6): DSGVTQTPKHLITATGQRVTLRCSPRSGDLSVYWYQQSLDQGLQFLIQYYNGEERAKGNILERFSAQQFPDLHSELNLSSLELGDSALYFCASSATGDNSPLHFGNGTRLTVT.

Note on this clone: Here the CDR3 omits its conserved ending phenylalanine or tryptophan, so a read error is the likely source. V is TRBV10-3 and J is TRBJ1-2; D remains ambiguous. V gave up 6 bases and J gave up 3 bases, with 8 bases separating them. The CDR3 contains 12 residues. CDR1 is ENHRY, CDR2 SYGVKD, per germline. CDR3 in DNA: TGTGCCATCAGCGGAGGTCACTATGGCTACACCCTC. This codes for CAISGGHYGYTL.

V is TRBV19 and J is TRBJ1-6, with 8 nucleotides matching TRBD1. With 6 bases clipped from V and 9 bases from J, the junction kept 10 bases outside the gene matches. The V gene's germline CDR1 is LNHDA and CDR2 SQIVND (reference sequence). CDR3 length: 15 amino acids. CDR3 bases: TGTGCCAGTAGGAGCCTGGGACAGGATCTTTCACCCCTCCACTTT. This codes for CASRSLGQDLSPLHF.

The chain has TRBV6-5 and TRBJ2-3; possible D gene TRBD2, 5 bases. The CDR3 loop spans 16 amino acids. Trimming shortened V by 4 bases and J by 2 bases, and 16 bases separated the two germline ends. Germline CDR1 MNHEY, CDR2 SVGAGI. The CDR3 sequence: CASSSLRGSDTDTQYF. CDR3 DNA: TGTGCCAGCAGTTCCCTCCGGGGTTCCGACACAGATACGCAGTATTTT.

The J gene is TRBJ1-5, the V gene TRBV18, with D maybe TRBD1 (6 bases). V lost 3 bases, J lost 3 bases, and 9 bases lay in between. Germline values: CDR1 KGHSH, CDR2 LQKENI. The CDR3 spans 14 residues. In DNA, the CDR3 is TGTGCCAGCTCACCCGGACAGACCAATCAGCCCCAGCATTTT. Translation: CASSPGQTNQPQHF. Variable domain in full (rest from reference TRBV18 and TRBJ1-5): NAGVMQNPRHLVRRRGQEARLRCSPMKGHSHVYWYRQLPEEGLKFMVYLQKENIIDESGMPKERFSAEFPKEGPSILRIQQVVRGDSAAYFCASSPGQTNQPQHFGDGTRLSIL.

This clone was detected once. This chain links TRBV2 with TRBJ2-7; 10 positions match TRBD1. V lost 3 bases and J lost 1; bases outside the gene matches: 3. Looked up from germline, CDR1 is SNHLY and CDR2 is FYNNEI. The CDR3 sequence is 15 residues long. Written as DNA, the CDR3 is TGTGCCAGCAGTGATCCGGGACAGGGGTCCTACGAGCAGTACTTC. Amino acid sequence: CASSDPGQGSYEQYF.